This T cell receptor beta chain was found in a study of human thymus T cells. General observations from the study: Thymic and blood repertoires appeared to carry a bias in their V and J gene usage. Related research examined unrelated individuals and reported that their thymic repertoires overlapped highly.

Thymic resections from corrective heart surgery supplied the tissue. Data came from immunoSEQ multiplex PCR; TCRdb stores just in-frame clones and leaves some out. The sample consists of around 120,000 clones, around 94% of them appearing once. As concerns this clone: Its antigen is still unknown.

Material for sequencing was thymus tissue. The clonotype originates from a boy younger than two with a congenital heart defect but otherwise immunologically healthy.

CDR3 in DNA: TGTGCCAGCAGTTCCGGTACAGGGGATTGGGAAGGCTATGGCTACACCTTC. As protein: CASSSGTGDWEGYGYTF. V and J are TRBV27 and TRBJ1-2; TRBD1 agrees at 7 bases. J gave up 4 bases and V 4 bases, and 15 bases lay outside the gene matches. CDR1 MNHEY and CDR2 SMNVEV come from the germline V gene (reference sequence). This CDR3 is 17 amino acids long.